This T cell receptor (beta chain) was obtained from a study of vaccination effects on CD4 cells after COVID-19. Regarding this clone: The antigen is undetermined.

Before sequencing took place, the ViraFEST assay used viral peptide pools to expand antigen-specific CD4+ T cells. Following a roughly 9-day culture, CD4+ T cells were purified. Vaccinated recipients, who were negative for nucleocapsid antibodies, had no history of SARS-CoV-2 infection. The germline CDR1 and CDR2 sequences are PRHDT and FYEKMQ (reference sequence). This CDR3 is built from 18 residues. After removal of 1 base from V and 5 bases from J, the junction contained 5 bases not matched to a gene. TCRdb keeps only in-frame clones here, not all; method: immunoSEQ multiplex PCR. The sample includes 25,000 or so clones, roughly two thirds of them seen just once.

V gene TRBV13 combines with J gene TRBJ2-2; 15 nucleotides match TRBD2. The source of this sequence is a human donor who received a COVID-19 vaccine. Sequencing used CD4+ T cells from PBMCs cultured with SARS-CoV-2 spike peptides, obtained before COVID-19 vaccination. The DNA of the CDR3 is TGTGCCAGCAGCTTAGAGGGACTAGCGGGAGGAGGTACCGGGGAGCTGTTTTTT. It specifies CASSLEGLAGGGTGELFF.